This T cell receptor beta chain originates from a study of shared clonotypes between healthy human individuals. About the research overall: The composition of the donors was two women and a few men aged 18 to 49. Each donor's CD4 naive and CD4 memory cells filled three plates apiece, CD8 naive two, and CD8 memory one. Notes on the study in general: Clonotype sharing among donors likely depends on sequencing depth.

The germline gives CDR1 SGHNT, CDR2 YYREEE (reference sequence). Losses at the gene ends were 2 bases for V and 9 bases for J; bases not matched to a gene: 5. The CDR3 has 15 residues. Concerning this clone itself: Its matching antigen is unknown.

Generated by immunoSEQ multiplex PCR, the TCRdb table keeps only in-frame clones and is missing some. Of some 2,000,000 clones in the sample, roughly 95% were seen once. The source material was naive CD4+ T cells sorted from blood. Subset noted: CD45RA+ positively selected. This chain joins TRBV5-4 and TRBJ1-6; TRBD1 matches at 10 bases. The receptor's source is a young man in good health. CDR3 sequence: CASSLAGTGASPLHF. For the CDR3, the DNA is TGTGCCAGCAGCTTAGCCGGGACAGGGGCTTCACCCCTCCACTTT.